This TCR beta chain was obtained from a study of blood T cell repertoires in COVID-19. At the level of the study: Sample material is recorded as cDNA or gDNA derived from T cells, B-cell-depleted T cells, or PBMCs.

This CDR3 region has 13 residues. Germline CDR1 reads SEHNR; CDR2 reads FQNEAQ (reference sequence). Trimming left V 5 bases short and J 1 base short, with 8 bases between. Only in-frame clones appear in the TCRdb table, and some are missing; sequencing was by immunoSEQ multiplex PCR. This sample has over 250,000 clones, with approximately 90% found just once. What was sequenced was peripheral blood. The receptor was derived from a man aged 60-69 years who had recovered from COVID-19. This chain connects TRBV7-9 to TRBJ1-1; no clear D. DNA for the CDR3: TGTGCCAGCAGCACCCGACAGAACACTGAAGCTTTCTTT. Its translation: CASSTRQNTEAFF.